The subject of this entry is one T cell receptor beta chain. Antigen: not known. These data come from a study of OX40 agonist ivuxolimab in advanced cancers. At the level of the study: The study enrolled dose-escalation patients with hepatocellular carcinoma, melanoma, renal cell or head and neck cancer. Study results and caveats: Antigens targeted by the expanded peripheral T cells were not determined.

Patients who had autoimmune disease history or got systemic immunosuppression were left out. Assay: immunoSEQ multiplex PCR; the TCRdb copy retains only in-frame clones and omits some. The data hold tens of thousands of clones, with roughly four fifths observed a single time. The CDR3 is 15 amino acids. Germline loops: CDR1 SGHNT, CDR2 YYREEE (reference sequence). With 6 bases removed from V and 8 bases from J, the gap between germline ends came to 23 bases. The V call is TRBV5-4, the J call TRBJ1-1, with D perhaps TRBD1 (5 bases). This specimen was CD4+ or CD8+ T cells sorted from blood, taken in a trial of the OX40 agonist ivuxolimab. The sequence came from an adult with an advanced solid tumor such as melanoma, head and neck, liver or kidney cancer. The CDR3 is CASNGAGRGISEAFF. The CDR3 nucleotides read TGTGCCAGCAACGGAGCCGGACGGGGGATTTCGGAAGCTTTCTTT.